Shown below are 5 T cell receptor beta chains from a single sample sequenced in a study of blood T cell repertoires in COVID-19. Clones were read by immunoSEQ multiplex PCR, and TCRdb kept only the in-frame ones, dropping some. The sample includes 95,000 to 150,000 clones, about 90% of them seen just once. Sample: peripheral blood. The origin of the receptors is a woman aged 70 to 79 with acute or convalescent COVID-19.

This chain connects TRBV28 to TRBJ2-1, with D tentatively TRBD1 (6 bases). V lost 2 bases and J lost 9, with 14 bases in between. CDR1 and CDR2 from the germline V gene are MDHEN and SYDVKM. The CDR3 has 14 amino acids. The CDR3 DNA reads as TGTGCCAGCAGTTTAGCCGGGACAATCGGTGAGCAGTTCTTC. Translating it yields CASSLAGTIGEQFF.

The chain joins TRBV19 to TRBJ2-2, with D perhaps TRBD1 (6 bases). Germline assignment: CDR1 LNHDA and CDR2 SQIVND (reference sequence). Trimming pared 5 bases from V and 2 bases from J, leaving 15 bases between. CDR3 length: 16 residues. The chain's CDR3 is CASSSLGRGNTGELFF. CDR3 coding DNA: TGTGCCAGTAGTTCGTTGGGCAGGGGAAACACCGGGGAGCTGTTTTTT. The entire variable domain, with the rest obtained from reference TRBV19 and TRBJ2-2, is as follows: DGGITQSPKYLFRKEGQNVTLSCEQNLNHDAMYWYRQDPGQGLRLIYYSQIVNDFQKGDIAEGYSVSREKKESFPLTVTSAQKNPTAFYLCASSSLGRGNTGELFFGEGSRLTVL.

The CDR3 spells CATLAGGPPYEQYF. In DNA form, the CDR3 reads TGTGCCACCTTAGCGGGGGGGCCACCCTACGAGCAGTACTTC. The rearrangement links TRBV28 to TRBJ2-7; 11 bases agree with TRBD2. The germline V gene encodes CDR1 MDHEN and CDR2 SYDVKM. Trimming cost V 10 bases and J 2 bases; bases outside gene matches: 7. The CDR3 is 14 amino acids.

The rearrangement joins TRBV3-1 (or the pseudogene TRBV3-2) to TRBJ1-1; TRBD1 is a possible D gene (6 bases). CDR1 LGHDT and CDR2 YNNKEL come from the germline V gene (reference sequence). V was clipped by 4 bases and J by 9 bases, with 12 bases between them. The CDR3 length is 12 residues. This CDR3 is CASSLTQGKAFF. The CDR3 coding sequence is TGTGCCAGCAGCCTTACACAGGGAAAAGCTTTCTTT.

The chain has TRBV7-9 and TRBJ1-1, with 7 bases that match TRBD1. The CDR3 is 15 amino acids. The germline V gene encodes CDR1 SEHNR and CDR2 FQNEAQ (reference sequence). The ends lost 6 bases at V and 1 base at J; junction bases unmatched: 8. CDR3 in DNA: TGTGCCAGCAGGACTACAGGGGAAAGGAACACTGAAGCTTTCTTT. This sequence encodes CASRTTGERNTEAFF.